This record looks at one TCR beta chain sequence and its context. Here immunoSEQ multiplex PCR was the method, and the copy in TCRdb shows in-frame clones only, minus some. The sample has around 56,000 clones; 93% are singletons. The sample comes from a study of cytomegalovirus exposure and HLA in healthy donors. V lost 3 bases and J lost 5; bases outside the gene matches: 11. The germline V gene encodes CDR1 LGHNA and CDR2 YSLEER. The CDR3 is 16 residues long. This TCR was sampled from a woman under 30 in good health and CMV-seropositive. The gene calls are TRBV4-3 and TRBJ2-7; 9 bases agree with TRBD2. Specimen: PBMCs. The CDR3 loop is CASSQGGAGGVHEQYF. CDR3 sequence (DNA): TGCGCCAGCAGCCAGGGGGGTGCGGGGGGGGTCCACGAGCAGTACTTC.